This TCR beta chain was sequenced during a study of human T cells and chemical hapten exposure. During construction of the library, unique molecular identifiers were attached to individual cDNA molecules for quantitative, reproducible TCR counting. MiXCR was run by TCRdb on the RACE reads, yielding one entry per CDR3 protein. This sample has approximately 38,000 distinct CDR3 sequences, with about 10% found just once. The sample's time point: pre-sensitization, week 0. The treatment denotes: therapeutic diphenylcyclopropenone sensitization with weekly scalp DPC. This clonotype was counted many times. After removal of 3 bases from V and 9 bases from J, the junction contained 7 bases not matched to a gene. The germline gives CDR1 DFQATT, CDR2 SNEGSKA (reference sequence). This CDR3 is 15 amino acids long.

This chain links TRBV20-1 with TRBJ2-1; 14 bases agree with TRBD2. Specimen: whole blood, collected in connection with sensitization to the hapten diphenylcyclopropenone (DPC). The source is a man aged 25-40 years with alopecia areata. Some clones in this sample may be carry-over from other donors' samples. CDR3 amino acids: CSASSSTSGGGEQFF. The CDR3, as DNA: TGCAGTGCTAGTAGTTCGACTAGCGGGGGGGGTGAGCAGTTCTTC.